This T cell receptor (beta chain) was sequenced during a study of CD8 T cells in ankylosing spondylitis. General observations from the study: Previous work reported some of these motif variants in the synovial fluid and blood of reactive arthritis. Ankylosing spondylitis blood appeared to carry a characteristic TCR beta motif of several highly homologous variants. Reportedly, disease-linked clones are significantly enriched in ankylosing spondylitis patients' matched synovial fluid.

V trimming: 1 base; J trimming: 4 bases; junction bases outside the gene matches: 3. The CDR3 is 16 amino acids. Per germline, CDR1 SGHAT and CDR2 FQNNGV. A quantitative 5'-RACE method, one with molecular barcodes, was used to make TCR beta libraries. TCRdb called the 5' RACE reads again in MiXCR, with one record for every CDR3 protein. The data contain 200,000 to 300,000 distinct CDR3 sequences, roughly a third of them seen just once; the ten biggest clones take up around 4.2%. A note on this clonotype: What it binds is unknown.

The gene calls are TRBV11-2 and TRBJ2-3, with 12 bases matching TRBD2. The sequence was obtained from a male donor with ankylosing spondylitis or in good health (not recorded which). Source material: blood, either unsorted or a sorted T cell fraction (not recorded which). The chain's CDR3 is CASSLVPSGGADTQYF. CDR3 nucleotides: TGTGCCAGCAGCTTAGTCCCTAGCGGGGGGGCAGATACGCAGTATTTT.